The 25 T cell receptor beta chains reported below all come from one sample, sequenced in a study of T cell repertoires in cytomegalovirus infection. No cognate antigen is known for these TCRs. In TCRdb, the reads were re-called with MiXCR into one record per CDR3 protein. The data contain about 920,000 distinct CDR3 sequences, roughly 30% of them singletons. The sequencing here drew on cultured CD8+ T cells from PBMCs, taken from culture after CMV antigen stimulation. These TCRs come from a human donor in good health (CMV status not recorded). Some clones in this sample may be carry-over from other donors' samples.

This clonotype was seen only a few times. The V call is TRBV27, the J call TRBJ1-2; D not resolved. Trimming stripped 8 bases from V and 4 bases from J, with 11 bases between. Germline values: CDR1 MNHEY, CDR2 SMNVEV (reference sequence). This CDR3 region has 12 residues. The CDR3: CASGPALYGYTF. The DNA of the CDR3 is TGTGCCAGCGGCCCAGCTCTCTATGGCTACACCTTC.

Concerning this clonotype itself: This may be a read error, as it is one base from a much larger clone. CDR3 in amino acids: CTSSYRTGGSTGELFF. The CDR3 DNA reads as TGTACCAGCAGCTACCGGACAGGGGGTAGCACCGGGGAGCTGTTTTTT. The chain is built from TRBV7-6 and TRBJ2-2, with 10 nucleotides matching TRBD1. CDR3 length equals 16 residues. The germline V gene encodes CDR1 SGHVS and CDR2 FNYEAQ.

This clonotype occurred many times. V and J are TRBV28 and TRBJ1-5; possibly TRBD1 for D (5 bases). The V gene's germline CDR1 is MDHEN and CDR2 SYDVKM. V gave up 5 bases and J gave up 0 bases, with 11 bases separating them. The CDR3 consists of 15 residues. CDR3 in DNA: TGTGCCAGCAGTACCCGACAGTATAGCAATCAGCCCCAGCATTTT. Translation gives CASSTRQYSNQPQHF.

This chain's CDR3 is CASSISAGIFDTQYF. As DNA, the CDR3 is TGTGCCAGTAGTATTTCGGCCGGGATCTTTGATACGCAGTATTTT. The chain couples TRBV19 to TRBJ2-3, with D tentatively TRBD2 (5 bases). CDR1 LNHDA and CDR2 SQIVND come from the germline V gene (reference sequence). CDR3 size: 15 residues. Trimming shortened V by 3 bases and J by 6 bases, and 16 bases separated the two germline ends.

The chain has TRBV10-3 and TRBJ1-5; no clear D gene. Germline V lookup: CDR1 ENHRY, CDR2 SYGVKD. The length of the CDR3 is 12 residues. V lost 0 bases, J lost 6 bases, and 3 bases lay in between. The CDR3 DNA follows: TGTGCCATCAGTGAGTCTGGTCAGCCCCAGCATTTT. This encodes CAISESGQPQHF.

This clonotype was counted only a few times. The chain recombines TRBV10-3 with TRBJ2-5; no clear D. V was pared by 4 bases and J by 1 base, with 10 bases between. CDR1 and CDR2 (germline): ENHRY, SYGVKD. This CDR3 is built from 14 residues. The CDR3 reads CAISVSYPQETQYF. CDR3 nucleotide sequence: TGTGCCATCAGTGTTAGTTACCCCCAAGAGACCCAGTACTTC.

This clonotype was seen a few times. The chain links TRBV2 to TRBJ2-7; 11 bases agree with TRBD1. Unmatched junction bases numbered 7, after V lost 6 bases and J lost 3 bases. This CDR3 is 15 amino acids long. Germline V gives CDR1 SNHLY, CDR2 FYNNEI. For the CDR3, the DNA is TGTGCCAGCAGACCCGGGACAGGGGGTTACTACGAGCAGTACTTC. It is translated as CASRPGTGGYYEQYF.

The CDR3 region is CASSYPRGFATNEKLFF. CDR3 coding DNA: TGTGCCAGCAGTTACCCCCGCGGCTTTGCAACTAATGAAAAACTGTTTTTT. The chain couples TRBV6-6 to TRBJ1-4; unclear D gene. Germline V gives CDR1 MNHNY, CDR2 SVGAGI (reference sequence). Trimming cost V 2 bases and J 0 bases, with 13 bases left between them. The CDR3 has 17 amino acids.

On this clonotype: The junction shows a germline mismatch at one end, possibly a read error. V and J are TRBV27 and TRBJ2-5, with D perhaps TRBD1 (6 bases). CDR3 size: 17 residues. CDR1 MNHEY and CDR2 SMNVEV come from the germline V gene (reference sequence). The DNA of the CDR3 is TGTGCCAGTAGTTCCAGAGGGCAGGGGCGATTCCAAGAGACCCAGTACTTC. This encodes CASSSRGQGRFQETQYF.

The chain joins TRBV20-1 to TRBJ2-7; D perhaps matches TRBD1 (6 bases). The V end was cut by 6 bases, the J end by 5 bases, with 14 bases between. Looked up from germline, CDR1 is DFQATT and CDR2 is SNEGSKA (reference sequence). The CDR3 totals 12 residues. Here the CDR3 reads CSASKGTHEQYF. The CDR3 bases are TGCAGTGCGAGCAAGGGGACACACGAGCAGTACTTC.

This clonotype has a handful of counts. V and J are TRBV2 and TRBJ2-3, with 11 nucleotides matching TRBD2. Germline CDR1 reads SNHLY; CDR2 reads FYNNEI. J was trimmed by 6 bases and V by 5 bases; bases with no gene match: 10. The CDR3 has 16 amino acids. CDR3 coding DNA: TGTGCCAGCAGTCCACTCGGTAGCGGGGGGGAGGATACGCAGTATTTT. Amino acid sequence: CASSPLGSGGEDTQYF.

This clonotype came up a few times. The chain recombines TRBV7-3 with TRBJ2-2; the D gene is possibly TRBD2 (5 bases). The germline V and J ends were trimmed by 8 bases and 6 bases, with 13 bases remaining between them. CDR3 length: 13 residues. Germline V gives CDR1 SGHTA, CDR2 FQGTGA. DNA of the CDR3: TGTGCCAGCGGCGGAGAGGGTGCCGGGGAGCTGTTTTTT. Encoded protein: CASGGEGAGELFF.

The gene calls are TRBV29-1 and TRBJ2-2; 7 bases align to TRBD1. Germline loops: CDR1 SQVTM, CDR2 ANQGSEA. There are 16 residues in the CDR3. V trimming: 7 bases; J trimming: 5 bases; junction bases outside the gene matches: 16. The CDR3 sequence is CSAYTWGKQGTGELFF. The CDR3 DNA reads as TGCAGCGCATACACATGGGGGAAACAGGGGACCGGGGAGCTGTTTTTT.

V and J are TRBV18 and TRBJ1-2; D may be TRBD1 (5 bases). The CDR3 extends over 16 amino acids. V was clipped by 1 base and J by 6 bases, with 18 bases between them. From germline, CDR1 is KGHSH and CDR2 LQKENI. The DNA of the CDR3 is TGTGCCAGCTCACCACAGGATACGGGGACGGACCATGGCTACACCTTC. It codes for CASSPQDTGTDHGYTF.

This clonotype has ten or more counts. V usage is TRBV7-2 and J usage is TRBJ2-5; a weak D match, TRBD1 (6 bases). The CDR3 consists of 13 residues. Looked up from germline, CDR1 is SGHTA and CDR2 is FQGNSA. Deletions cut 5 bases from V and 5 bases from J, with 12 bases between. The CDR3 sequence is CASSDRRLETQYF. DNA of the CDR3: TGTGCCAGCAGCGACAGGCGTCTGGAGACCCAGTACTTC.

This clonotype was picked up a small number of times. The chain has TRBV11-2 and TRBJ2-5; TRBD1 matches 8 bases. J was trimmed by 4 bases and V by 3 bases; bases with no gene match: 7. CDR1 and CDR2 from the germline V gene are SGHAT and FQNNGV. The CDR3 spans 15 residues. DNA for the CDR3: TGTGCCAGCAGCTTTCAGGGGGCGAACGGAGAGACCCAGTACTTC. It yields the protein CASSFQGANGETQYF.

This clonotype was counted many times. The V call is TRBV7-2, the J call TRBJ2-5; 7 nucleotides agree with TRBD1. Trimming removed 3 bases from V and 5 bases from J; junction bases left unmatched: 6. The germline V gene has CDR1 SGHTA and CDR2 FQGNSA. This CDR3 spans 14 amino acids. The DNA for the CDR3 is TGTGCCAGCAGCTTCCGGGACAGAGCGGAGACCCAGTACTTC. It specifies CASSFRDRAETQYF.

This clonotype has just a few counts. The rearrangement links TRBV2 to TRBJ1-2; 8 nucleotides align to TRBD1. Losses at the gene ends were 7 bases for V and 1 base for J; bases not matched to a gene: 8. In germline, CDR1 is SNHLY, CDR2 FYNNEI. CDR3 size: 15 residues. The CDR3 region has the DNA TGTGCCAGCATGTCGGGACAGGACTTTAACTATGGCTACACCTTC. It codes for CASMSGQDFNYGYTF.

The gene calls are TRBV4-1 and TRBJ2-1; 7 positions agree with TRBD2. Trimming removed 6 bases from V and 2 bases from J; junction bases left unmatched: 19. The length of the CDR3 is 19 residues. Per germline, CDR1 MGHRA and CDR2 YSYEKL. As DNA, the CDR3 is TGCGCCAGCAGAAGTACGGGAGGTTCGGAGGCGGGGACCTACAATGAGCAGTTCTTC. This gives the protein CASRSTGGSEAGTYNEQFF.

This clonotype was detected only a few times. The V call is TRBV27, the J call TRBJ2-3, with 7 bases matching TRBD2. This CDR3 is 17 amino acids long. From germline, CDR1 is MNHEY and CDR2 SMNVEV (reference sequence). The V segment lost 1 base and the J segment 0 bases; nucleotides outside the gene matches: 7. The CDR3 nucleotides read TGTGCCAGCAGTTTATTTCGGGGAGGGCAGAGCACAGATACGCAGTATTTT. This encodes CASSLFRGGQSTDTQYF.

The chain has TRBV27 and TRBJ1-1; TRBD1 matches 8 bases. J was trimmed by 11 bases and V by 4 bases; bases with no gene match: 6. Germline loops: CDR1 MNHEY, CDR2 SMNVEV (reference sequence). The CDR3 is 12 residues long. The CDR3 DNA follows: TGTGCCAGCAGTTCGACAGGGGCGCAGGCTTTCTTT. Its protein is CASSSTGAQAFF.

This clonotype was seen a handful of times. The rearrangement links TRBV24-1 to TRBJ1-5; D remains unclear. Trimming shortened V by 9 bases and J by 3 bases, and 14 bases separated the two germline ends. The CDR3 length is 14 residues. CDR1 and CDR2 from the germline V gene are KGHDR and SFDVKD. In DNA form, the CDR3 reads TGTGCCACCGGTCCGAGGCAGCTCAATCAGCCCCAGCATTTT. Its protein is CATGPRQLNQPQHF.

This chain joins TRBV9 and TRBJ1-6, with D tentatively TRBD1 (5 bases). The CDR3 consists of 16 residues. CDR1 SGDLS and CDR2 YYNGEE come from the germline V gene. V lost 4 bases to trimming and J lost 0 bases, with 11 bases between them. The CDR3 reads CASSKQDFSYNSPLHF. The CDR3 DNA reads TGTGCCAGCAGCAAACAGGACTTCTCCTATAATTCACCCCTCCACTTT.

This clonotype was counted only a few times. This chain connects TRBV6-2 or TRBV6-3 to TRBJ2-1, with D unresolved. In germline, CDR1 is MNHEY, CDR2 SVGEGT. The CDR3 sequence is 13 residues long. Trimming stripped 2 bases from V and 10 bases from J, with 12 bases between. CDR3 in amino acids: CASSYIAAREQFF. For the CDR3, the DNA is TGTGCCAGCAGTTACATAGCAGCCAGAGAGCAGTTCTTC.

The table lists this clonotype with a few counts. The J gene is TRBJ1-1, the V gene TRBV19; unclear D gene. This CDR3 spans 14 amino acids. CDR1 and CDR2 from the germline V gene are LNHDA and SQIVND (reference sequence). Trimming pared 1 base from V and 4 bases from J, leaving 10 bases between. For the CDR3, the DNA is TGTGCCAGTAGTATAGGGCCTGGAGGCACTGAAGCTTTCTTT. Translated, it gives CASSIGPGGTEAFF.